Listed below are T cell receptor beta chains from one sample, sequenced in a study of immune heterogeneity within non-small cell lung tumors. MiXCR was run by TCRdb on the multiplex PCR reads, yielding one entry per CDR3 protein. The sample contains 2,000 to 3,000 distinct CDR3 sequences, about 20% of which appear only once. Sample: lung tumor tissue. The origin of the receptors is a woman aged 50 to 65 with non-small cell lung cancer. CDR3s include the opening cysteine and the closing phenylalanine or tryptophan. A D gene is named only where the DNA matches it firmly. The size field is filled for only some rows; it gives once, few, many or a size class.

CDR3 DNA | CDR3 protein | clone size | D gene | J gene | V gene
TGCGCCAGCAGCTTGGAAGGGACAGGGTCCTACGAGCAGTACTTC | CASSLEGTGSYEQYF | medium-sized | TRBD1 | TRBJ2-7 | TRBV5-1
TGTGCCAGCAGCTTACTTTTTTCGGCAACCGGGGAGCTGTTTTTT | CASSLLFSATGELFF | few | . | TRBJ2-2 | TRBV7-2
TGCGCCAGCAGCTATGGACAGGGCACTGAAGCTTTCTTT | CASSYGQGTEAFF | medium-sized | TRBD1 | TRBJ1-1 | TRBV5-1
TGCAGTGCTACCAAACAGGAAGAGACCCAGTACTTC | CSATKQEETQYF | few | . | TRBJ2-5 | TRBV20-1
TGTGCCAGCAGTTACTCCGGGACTCCCAATCAGCCCCAGCATTTT | CASSYSGTPNQPQHF | medium-sized | . | TRBJ1-5 | TRBV6-2/TRBV6-3
TGTGCCAGCAGCCAAGATATGGAACGAATCACCGGGGAGCTGTTTTTT | CASSQDMERITGELFF | . | . | TRBJ2-2 | TRBV3-1
TGTGCCAGCCGAGGACAGGAATCCTACGAGCAGTACTTC | CASRGQESYEQYF | . | TRBD1 | TRBJ2-7 | TRBV19
TGTGCCTGGAGTGTACTGGGTAATAATTCACCCCTCCACTTT | CAWSVLGNNSPLHF | medium-sized | . | TRBJ1-6 | TRBV30
TGTGCCAGCAGCGACGATGGGCAGGGCGAAAAAAACACCGGGGAGCTGTTTTTT | CASSDDGQGEKNTGELFF | medium-sized | . | TRBJ2-2 | TRBV2
TGTGCCAGCAGCTTAGGAACAGGGGGCTACACCTTC | CASSLGTGGYTF | medium-sized | . | TRBJ1-2 | TRBV7-2
TGTGCCAGCAGCAAGGGGGGGCTGGAGACCCAGTACTTC | CASSKGGLETQYF | few | . | TRBJ2-5 | TRBV9
TGTGCCAGCAGCGCCAGGGAAATGTACACTGAAGCTTTCTTT | CASSAREMYTEAFF | medium-sized | . | TRBJ1-1 | TRBV14
TGTGCCAGCAGCCTACAGTACAATGAGCAGTTCTTC | CASSLQYNEQFF | medium-sized | . | TRBJ2-1 | TRBV11-2
TGTGCCAGCAGTTACTCCCCCGGGAGGGCCCACAATGAGCAGTTCTTC | CASSYSPGRAHNEQFF | medium-sized | TRBD2 | TRBJ2-1 | TRBV6-2/TRBV6-3
TGCAGTGCCACGGACACTAATCAGCCCCAGCATTTT | CSATDTNQPQHF | medium-sized | . | TRBJ1-5 | TRBV20-1
TGTGCCTGGAGAACAGGGTTAGAGACCCAGTACTTC | CAWRTGLETQYF | medium-sized | . | TRBJ2-5 | TRBV30
TGTGCCAGCAGCTCAACTAGCAGCCAAGAGACCCAGTACTTC | CASSSTSSQETQYF | . | . | TRBJ2-5 | TRBV5-4
TGTGCCAGTAGGGGCGGGGGTTCTAGCGGGAGAACGAATGAGCAGTTCTTC | CASRGGGSSGRTNEQFF | few | TRBD2 | TRBJ2-1 | TRBV19
TGTGCCAGCAGTCAAGCCGATGAGCAGTTCTTC | CASSQADEQFF | medium-sized | . | TRBJ2-1 | TRBV2
TGTGCCAGCAGTGAGGGGCCAGGGGGTGGCACAGATACGCAGTATTTT | CASSEGPGGGTDTQYF | medium-sized | TRBD1 | TRBJ2-3 | TRBV2
TGTGCCATCAGCTTGGTTTTCGCGGGAGCTGTTAATGAGCAGTTCTTC | CAISLVFAGAVNEQFF | . | TRBD2 | TRBJ2-1 | TRBV11-2
TGCGCCAGCAGCCCATCGAGGGGGGCAGGGAATCTGGGAAACACCATATATTTT | CASSPSRGAGNLGNTIYF | medium-sized | . | TRBJ1-3 | TRBV5-1
TGTGCCAGTAGCCTGAGATCTGGAAACACCATATATTTT | CASSLRSGNTIYF | medium-sized | . | TRBJ1-3 | TRBV19
TGTGCCAGCAGCCAGGGAGACATTCGCTACGAGCAGTACTTC | CASSQGDIRYEQYF | medium-sized | . | TRBJ2-7 | TRBV3-1
TGTGCCAGCAGTTACCGAAGCGGGGGAGTAACCGGGGAGCTGTTTTTT | CASSYRSGGVTGELFF | medium-sized | TRBD2 | TRBJ2-2 | TRBV6-5
TGTGCCAGCAGCCTCGATAACAGGGGGTTCAATGGCTACACCTTC | CASSLDNRGFNGYTF | medium-sized | TRBD1 | TRBJ1-2 | TRBV7-2
TGCGCCAGCAGCCAAGCCCTCGTTAATCAGCCCCAGCATTTT | CASSQALVNQPQHF | medium-sized | . | TRBJ1-5 | TRBV4-1
TGTGCCAGTAGTATATCCGGGGGCAACACCGGGGAGCTGTTTTTT | CASSISGGNTGELFF | medium-sized | . | TRBJ2-2 | TRBV19
TGTGCCAGCAGCTTATTGGACGGGGGGGCCTCCTACGAGCAGTACTTC | CASSLLDGGASYEQYF | medium-sized | TRBD2 | TRBJ2-7 | TRBV7-9
TGTGCCAGTACTTTCAGCGGGGGTTACAATGAGCAGTTCTTC | CASTFSGGYNEQFF | few | TRBD2 | TRBJ2-1 | TRBV19
TGTGCCAGCAGCTTAAGAGGGAACACTGAAGCTTTCTTT | CASSLRGNTEAFF | medium-sized | . | TRBJ1-1 | TRBV5-8
TGTGCCATCAGCCCCCTCAGCGGGAGGGGCTACAATGAGCAGTTCTTC | CAISPLSGRGYNEQFF | medium-sized | TRBD2 | TRBJ2-1 | TRBV10-3
TGTGCCACCAGTCCGGGACCGAACTACGAGCAGTACTTC | CATSPGPNYEQYF | medium-sized | . | TRBJ2-7 | TRBV24-1
TGTGCCAGCAGTCCTAAGACAGGGAGGGAGACCCAGTACTTC | CASSPKTGRETQYF | medium-sized | . | TRBJ2-5 | TRBV28
TGTGCCAGCATATATAGCGGGGGGGCCTTTTTGCGTGAGCAGTTCTTC | CASIYSGGAFLREQFF | medium-sized | TRBD2 | TRBJ2-1 | TRBV12-3/TRBV12-4
TGCAGTGCTAGACAGGGCGGCTATAATTCACCCCTCCACTTT | CSARQGGYNSPLHF | medium-sized | . | TRBJ1-6 | TRBV20-1
TGTGCCAGCAGTCTAAACCGGGACAGGAGACCCACAGATACGCAGTATTTT | CASSLNRDRRPTDTQYF | . | TRBD1 | TRBJ2-3 | TRBV6-1
TGTGCCAGCAGTTACAGGCCCCGCTCTGGAAACACCATATATTTT | CASSYRPRSGNTIYF | few | . | TRBJ1-3 | TRBV6-5
TGTGCCAGCAGCTTGCCTCGGGCTAATTCACCCCTCCACTTT | CASSLPRANSPLHF | medium-sized | . | TRBJ1-6 | TRBV5-4
TGCGCCAGCAGCTTGGAGCGGGGCCGGACTGAAGCTTTCTTT | CASSLERGRTEAFF | medium-sized | . | TRBJ1-1 | TRBV5-1
TGTGCCACCCGGGGGGGGCACCAAGAGACCCAGTACTTC | CATRGGHQETQYF | . | TRBD2 | TRBJ2-5 | TRBV19
TGTGCCAGCAGCTTAGCGACCCACGAGCAGTACTTC | CASSLATHEQYF | medium-sized | . | TRBJ2-7 | TRBV7-8
TGTGCCAGCAGCCCCGTGGGGATAGTGGGCGACGAGCAGTACTTC | CASSPVGIVGDEQYF | . | . | TRBJ2-7 | TRBV11-2
TGTGGCAGCAGCCCTAACCCCTCATCGGGAGGAAACACCAGATATTTT | CGSSPNPSSGGNTRYF | . | . | TRBJ1-3 | TRBV7-6
TGTGCCAGTAAAGGGACTAGCGGGACCCAGGGATATGAGCAGTTCTTC | CASKGTSGTQGYEQFF | medium-sized | TRBD2 | TRBJ2-1 | TRBV19
TGTGCCAGCAGCTTAGGTATCGGACTAGCGGGGCCCTACAATGAGCAGTTCTTC | CASSLGIGLAGPYNEQFF | large | TRBD2 | TRBJ2-1 | TRBV7-8
TGCGCCAGCAGTGAGTTGGCTAGCGGCCTCGCGACCCAGTACTTC | CASSELASGLATQYF | large | TRBD2 | TRBJ2-5 | TRBV10-2
TGTGCCAGCTCACCCCCAGCGGGGTATGGCTACACCTTC | CASSPPAGYGYTF | few | . | TRBJ1-2 | TRBV18
TGTGCCATCAGTGAGTTGTACAGCCCGCCTGGCAATGAGCAGTTCTTC | CAISELYSPPGNEQFF | medium-sized | . | TRBJ2-1 | TRBV10-3
TGCGCCAGCATCCAAGATTGGAGGACAGGGACCTCAGATACGCAGTATTTT | CASIQDWRTGTSDTQYF | . | TRBD1 | TRBJ2-3 | TRBV4-3
TGTGCCATCAGCCCGAGTCGGGACGCCAAGGCTTTCTTT | CAISPSRDAKAFF | . | . | TRBJ1-1 | TRBV7-9
TGTGCCAGCAGCCTGACGGCGGGGGGCCACGAGCAGTACTTC | CASSLTAGGHEQYF | medium-sized | TRBD2 | TRBJ2-7 | TRBV13
TGTGCCAGCAGCCGGACAGGGGGCGCGACAGATACGCAGTATTTT | CASSRTGGATDTQYF | medium-sized | TRBD1 | TRBJ2-3 | TRBV7-3